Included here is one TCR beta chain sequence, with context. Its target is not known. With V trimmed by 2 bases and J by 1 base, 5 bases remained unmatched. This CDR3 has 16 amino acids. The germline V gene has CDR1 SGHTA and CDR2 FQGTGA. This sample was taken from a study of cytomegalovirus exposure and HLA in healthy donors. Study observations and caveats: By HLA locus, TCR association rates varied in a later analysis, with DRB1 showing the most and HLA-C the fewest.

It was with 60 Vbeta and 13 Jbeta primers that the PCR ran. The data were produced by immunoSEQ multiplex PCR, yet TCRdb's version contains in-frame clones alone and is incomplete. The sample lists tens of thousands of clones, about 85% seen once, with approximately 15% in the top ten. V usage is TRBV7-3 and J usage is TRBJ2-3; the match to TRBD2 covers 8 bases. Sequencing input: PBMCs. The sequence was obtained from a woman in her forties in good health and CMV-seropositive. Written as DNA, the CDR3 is TGTGCCAGCAGCTTAGGTCTAGCGGGTCGCACAGATACGCAGTATTTT. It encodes CASSLGLAGRTDTQYF.